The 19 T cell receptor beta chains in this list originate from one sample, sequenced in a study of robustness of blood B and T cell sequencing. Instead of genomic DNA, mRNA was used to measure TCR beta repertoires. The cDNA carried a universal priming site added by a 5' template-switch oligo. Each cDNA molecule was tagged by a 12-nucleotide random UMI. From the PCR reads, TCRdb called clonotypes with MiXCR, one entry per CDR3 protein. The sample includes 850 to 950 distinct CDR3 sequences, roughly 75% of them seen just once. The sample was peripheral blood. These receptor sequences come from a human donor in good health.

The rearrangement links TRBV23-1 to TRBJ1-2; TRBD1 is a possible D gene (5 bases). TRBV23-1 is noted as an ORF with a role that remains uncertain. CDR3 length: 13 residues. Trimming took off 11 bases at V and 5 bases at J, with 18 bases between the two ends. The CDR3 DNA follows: TGCGCCGTCGGGGCAGGGAGGGCTTATGGCTACACCTTC. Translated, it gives CAVGAGRAYGYTF.

CDR3 coding DNA: TGTGCCAGCAGCTTAATCCCCCCCGGGCCCGGAAGTGCAGATACGCAGTATTTT. Amino acids: CASSLIPPGPGSADTQYF. The V call is TRBV7-3, the J call TRBJ2-3; D not certain. Germline CDR1 SGHTA, CDR2 FQGTGA. The CDR3 loop spans 18 amino acids. The V and J ends lost 1 base and 4 bases respectively, with 21 bases between them. Based on the CDR3 plus reference TRBV7-3 and TRBJ2-3, the full variable domain is GAGVSQTPSNKVTEKGKYVELRCDPISGHTALYWYRQSLGQGPEFLIYFQGTGAADDSGLPNDRFFAVRPEGSVSTLKIQRTERGDSAVYLCASSLIPPGPGSADTQYFGPGTRLTVL.

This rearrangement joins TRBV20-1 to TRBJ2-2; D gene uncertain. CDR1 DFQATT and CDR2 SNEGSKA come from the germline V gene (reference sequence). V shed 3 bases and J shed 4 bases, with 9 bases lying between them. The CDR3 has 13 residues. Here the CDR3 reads CSASQAITGELFF. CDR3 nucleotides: TGCAGTGCTAGTCAGGCTATCACCGGGGAGCTGTTTTTT.

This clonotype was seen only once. In DNA, the CDR3 is TGTGCCACCAGCACGGGGGCCTTCCGGTCAGAAGCTTTCTTT. Protein sequence: CATSTGAFRSEAFF. This rearrangement joins TRBV15 to TRBJ1-1, with D perhaps matching TRBD1 (6 bases). The V end lost 4 bases, the J end lost 8 bases, and 17 bases lay between the germline ends. Germline CDR1 LNHNV, CDR2 YYDKDF (reference sequence). The CDR3 has 14 amino acids.

CDR3 loop: CSVHTQETQYF. The CDR3 DNA sequence: TGCAGCGTTCACACTCAAGAGACCCAGTACTTC. The V and J genes are TRBV29-1 and TRBJ2-5; the D is unclear. The CDR3 sequence is 11 residues long. Germline loops: CDR1 SQVTM, CDR2 ANQGSEA. The V gene lost 5 bases and the J gene lost 2 bases, with 6 bases spanning the gap.

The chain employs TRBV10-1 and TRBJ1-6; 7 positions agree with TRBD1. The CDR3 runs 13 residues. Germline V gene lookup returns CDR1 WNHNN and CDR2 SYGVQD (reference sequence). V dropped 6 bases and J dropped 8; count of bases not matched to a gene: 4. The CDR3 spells CASSDRVDSPLHF. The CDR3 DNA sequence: TGCGCCAGCAGCGACAGGGTGGATTCACCCCTCCACTTT.

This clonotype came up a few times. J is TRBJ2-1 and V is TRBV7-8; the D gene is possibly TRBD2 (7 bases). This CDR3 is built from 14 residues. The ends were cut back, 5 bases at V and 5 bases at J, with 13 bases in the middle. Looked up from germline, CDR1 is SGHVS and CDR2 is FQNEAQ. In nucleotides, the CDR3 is TGTGCCAGCAGCCCCGGGGGGCTAAACAATGAGCAGTTCTTC. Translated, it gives CASSPGGLNNEQFF.

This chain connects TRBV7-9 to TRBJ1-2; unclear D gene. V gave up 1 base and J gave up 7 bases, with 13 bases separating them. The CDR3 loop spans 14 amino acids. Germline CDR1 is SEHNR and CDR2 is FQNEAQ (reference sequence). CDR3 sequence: CASSLDIPFGGYTF. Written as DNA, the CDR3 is TGTGCCAGCAGCTTAGACATCCCCTTCGGTGGCTACACCTTC.

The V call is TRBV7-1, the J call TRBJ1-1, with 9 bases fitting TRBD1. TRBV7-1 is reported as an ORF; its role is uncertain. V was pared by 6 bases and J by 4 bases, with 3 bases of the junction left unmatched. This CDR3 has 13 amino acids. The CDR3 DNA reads TGTGCCAGCAGGATGGACAGGGGCACTGAAGCTTTCTTT. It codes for CASRMDRGTEAFF.

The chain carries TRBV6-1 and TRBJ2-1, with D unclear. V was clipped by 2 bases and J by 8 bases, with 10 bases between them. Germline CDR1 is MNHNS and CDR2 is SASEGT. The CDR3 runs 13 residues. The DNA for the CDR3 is TGTGCCAGCAGTGAATCGTGGTCCGATGAGCAGTTCTTC. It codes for CASSESWSDEQFF.

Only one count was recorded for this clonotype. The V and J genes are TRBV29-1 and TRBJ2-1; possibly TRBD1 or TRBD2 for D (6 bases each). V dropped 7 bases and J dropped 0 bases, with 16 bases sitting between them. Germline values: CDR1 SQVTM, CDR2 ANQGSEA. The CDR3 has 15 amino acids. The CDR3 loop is CSAPVGGSSYNEQFF. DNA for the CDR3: TGCAGCGCACCTGTGGGGGGCAGCTCCTACAATGAGCAGTTCTTC.

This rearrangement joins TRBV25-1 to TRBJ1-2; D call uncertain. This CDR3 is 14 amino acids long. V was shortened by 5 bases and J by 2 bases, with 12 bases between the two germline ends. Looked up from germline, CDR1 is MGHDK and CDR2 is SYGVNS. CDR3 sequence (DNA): TGTGCCAGCAGTCCAACGACCGTGAACTATGGCTACACCTTC. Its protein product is CASSPTTVNYGYTF.

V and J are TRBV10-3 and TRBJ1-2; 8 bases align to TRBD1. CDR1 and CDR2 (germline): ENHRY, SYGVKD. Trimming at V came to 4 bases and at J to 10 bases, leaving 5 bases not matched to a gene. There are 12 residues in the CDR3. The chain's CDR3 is CAISAGGVDYTF. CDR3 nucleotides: TGTGCCATCAGTGCAGGGGGCGTGGACTACACCTTC.

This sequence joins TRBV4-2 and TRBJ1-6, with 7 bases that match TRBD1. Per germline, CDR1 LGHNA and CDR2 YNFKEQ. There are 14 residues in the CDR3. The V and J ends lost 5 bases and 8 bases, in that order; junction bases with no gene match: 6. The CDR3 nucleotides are TGTGCCAGCAGCTCAGACAGGGAGCATTCACCCCTCCACTTT. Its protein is CASSSDREHSPLHF.

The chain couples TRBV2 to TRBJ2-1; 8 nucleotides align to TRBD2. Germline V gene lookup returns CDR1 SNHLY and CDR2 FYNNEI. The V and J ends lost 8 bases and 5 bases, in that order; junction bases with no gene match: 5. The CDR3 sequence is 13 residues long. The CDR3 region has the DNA TGTGCCAGCGGCGCACTAGCGGACAATGAGCAGTTCTTC. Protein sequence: CASGALADNEQFF. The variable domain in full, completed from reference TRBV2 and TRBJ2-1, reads EPEVTQTPSHQVTQMGQEVILRCVPISNHLYFYWYRQILGQKVEFLVSFYNNEISEKSEIFDDQFSVERPDGSNFTLKIRSTKLEDSAMYFCASGALADNEQFFGPGTRLTVL.

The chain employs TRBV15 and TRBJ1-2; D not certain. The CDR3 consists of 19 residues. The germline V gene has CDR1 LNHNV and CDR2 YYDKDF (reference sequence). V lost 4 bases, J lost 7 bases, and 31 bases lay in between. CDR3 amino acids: CATSKKSLKTAPLKGGYTF. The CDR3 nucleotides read TGTGCCACCAGCAAAAAATCCCTTAAGACGGCCCCGCTCAAGGGTGGCTACACCTTC.

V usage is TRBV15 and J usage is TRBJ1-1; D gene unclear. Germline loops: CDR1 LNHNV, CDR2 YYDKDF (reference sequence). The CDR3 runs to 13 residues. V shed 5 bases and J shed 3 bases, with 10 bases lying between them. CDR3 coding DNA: TGTGCCACCAGCGCACGAGTAGACACTGAAGCTTTCTTT. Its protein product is CATSARVDTEAFF.

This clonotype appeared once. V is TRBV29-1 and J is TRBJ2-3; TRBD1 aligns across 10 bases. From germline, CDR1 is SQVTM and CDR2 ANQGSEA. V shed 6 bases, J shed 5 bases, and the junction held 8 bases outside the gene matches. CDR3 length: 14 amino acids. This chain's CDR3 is CSVAGTGVVDTQYF. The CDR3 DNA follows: TGCAGCGTGGCCGGGACAGGGGTGGTAGATACGCAGTATTTT.

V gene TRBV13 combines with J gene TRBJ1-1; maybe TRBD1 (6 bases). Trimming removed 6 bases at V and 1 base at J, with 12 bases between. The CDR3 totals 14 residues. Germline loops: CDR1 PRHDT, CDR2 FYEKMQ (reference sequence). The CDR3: CASSSGQSNTEAFF. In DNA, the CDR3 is TGTGCCAGCAGTTCCGGACAGTCGAACACTGAAGCTTTCTTT.